The present entry profiles one T cell receptor (beta chain) with its context. The data belong to a study of shared clonotypes between healthy human individuals. Terminally differentiated effector memory CD45RA+ cells were left out of the naive CD8 fraction, which was CD45RO-negative and positively selected for CCR7. The method was immunoSEQ multiplex PCR; TCRdb's version includes in-frame clones alone and lacks a portion of them. Of about 2.1 million clones in the sample, 80% to 95% were seen once. The sequencing input was naive CD8+ T cells from PBMCs. The receptor comes from a man aged 18 to 35 in good health. Some clones in this sample may be carry-over from other donors' samples.

This CDR3 is CASSYGGTLERNEQFF. The CDR3 DNA is TGTGCCAGCAGTTACGGCGGGACCCTCGAGCGGAATGAGCAGTTCTTC. The V gene is TRBV27, the J gene TRBJ2-1; TRBD2 might be the D (6 bases). The germline gives CDR1 MNHEY, CDR2 SMNVEV (reference sequence). This CDR3 comprises 16 residues. Trimming removed 4 bases at V and 7 bases at J, with 20 bases between.